This T cell receptor (beta chain) was found in a study of vaccination and CD4 T cells after COVID-19. Sequencing of cultured CD4+ T cell DNA used the Oncomine TCR Beta short-read assay. Via MiXCR, TCRdb re-called the PCR reads, giving one row per CDR3 protein. The sample consists of 10,000 to 15,000 distinct CDR3 sequences, roughly two thirds of them appearing once. The treatment denotes: roughly 11-day PBMC culture with coronavirus spike peptide pools or control peptides (ViraFEST assay). ViraFEST used peptide pools to expand antigen-specific T cells before TCR sequencing. The count of this clonotype is one. The antigen remains unidentified. CDR1 is SGHNT, CDR2 YYREEE, per germline (reference sequence). Trimming stripped 7 bases from V and 4 bases from J, with 17 bases between. This CDR3 has 14 residues.

Sequencing was carried out using CD4+ T cells from blood, cultured in vitro. This receptor was obtained from a human donor who had recovered from COVID-19. V gene TRBV5-4 combines with J gene TRBJ1-2; TRBD1 is a possible D gene (6 bases). The CDR3 loop is CASSHRGRGYGYTF. CDR3 sequence (DNA): TGTGCCAGCTCCCACCGGGGGCGCGGCTATGGCTACACCTTC.